This T cell receptor (beta chain) emerged from a study of T cell changes during pregnancy in multiple sclerosis. Only in-frame clones appear in the TCRdb table, and some are missing; sequencing was by immunoSEQ multiplex PCR. Of under 100,000 clones in the sample, around 93% were seen once. Germline lookup yields CDR1 SGDLS and CDR2 YYNGEE. V was pared by 6 bases and J by 9 bases, with 4 bases of the junction left unmatched. The CDR3 sequence is 12 residues long. Material: peripheral blood, obtained in the third trimester of pregnancy. This receptor was taken from a female donor with multiple sclerosis, enrolled in a pregnancy study. The rearrangement uses TRBV9 and TRBJ2-1, with 9 nucleotides matching TRBD2. The CDR3: CASMGLAGEQFF. In DNA, the CDR3 is TGTGCCAGCATGGGACTAGCTGGTGAGCAGTTCTTC.